The 25 T cell receptor beta chains in this list originate from one sample, sequenced in a study of metastatic and nonmetastatic thyroid tumors. MiXCR re-clonotyped the PCR reads for TCRdb. The sample holds 65,000 or so clones; 4% to 5% are singletons and the top ten take under 25%. Not a single patient had been given any form of treatment at any point before undergoing thyroid surgery. The sequenced material came from blood. The receptors derive from a female donor with papillary thyroid cancer or a benign thyroid nodule (not recorded which). Some clones in this sample may be carry-over from other donors' samples.

This clone was seen many times. This chain joins TRBV20-1 and TRBJ2-1; D unclear. The CDR3 loop spans 12 amino acids. The germline V gene has CDR1 DFQATT and CDR2 SNEGSKA (reference sequence). Trimming removed 3 bases at V and 7 bases at J, with 10 bases between. For the CDR3, the DNA is TGCAGTGCTAGGGAACAAGGGAATGAGCAGTTCTTC. Encoded protein: CSAREQGNEQFF.

The table lists this clone with many counts. The rearrangement uses TRBV7-3 and TRBJ2-2; 10 bases are shared with TRBD2. V gave up 2 bases and J gave up 5 bases; unmatched junction bases: 8. This CDR3 has 17 amino acids. Germline CDR1 is SGHTA and CDR2 is FQGTGA. CDR3 DNA: TGTGCCAGCAGCTTATACGGCGCTAGCGGGAGAACCGGGGAGCTGTTTTTT. Protein product: CASSLYGASGRTGELFF.

A note on this clone: An end of the junction differs from the germline gene, which may be a read error. The chain recombines TRBV15 with TRBJ2-5, with 8 bases aligning to TRBD2. Germline V gene data show CDR1 as LNHNV and CDR2 as YYDKDF (reference sequence). The CDR3 spans 16 residues. The CDR3 region is CATIRSGRGVEETQYF. DNA of the CDR3: TGTGCCACCATCAGAAGCGGGAGAGGAGTGGAAGAGACCCAGTACTTC. Full variable domain (missing parts from reference TRBV15 and TRBJ2-5): DAMVIQNPRYQVTQFGKPVTLSCSQTLNHNVMYWYQQKSSQAPKLLFHYYDKDFNNEADTPDNFQSRRPNTSFCFLDIRSPGLGDTAMYLCATIRSGRGVEETQYFGPGTRLLVL.

This clone was observed a few times. The V call is TRBV28, the J call TRBJ1-5, with 8 bases lining up with TRBD1. The germline CDR1 and CDR2 sequences are MDHEN and SYDVKM. The CDR3 loop spans 18 amino acids. The V gene end was trimmed by 5 bases and the J gene end by 1 base; junction bases not matched to a gene: 13. CDR3 bases: TGTGCCAGCAGTACAAGGACAGGGTCTCGCGGGAGCAATCAGCCCCAGCATTTT. This translates into CASSTRTGSRGSNQPQHF.

This clone was observed at least ten times. This chain joins TRBV27 and TRBJ2-3, with TRBD2 matching over 10 bases. The CDR3 has 17 amino acids. Germline V gives CDR1 MNHEY, CDR2 SMNVEV (reference sequence). V trimming: 5 bases; J trimming: 3 bases; junction bases outside the gene matches: 11. Here the CDR3 DNA reads TGTGCCAGCAGTCACACACTCCGGACTAGCGGAACAGATACGCAGTATTTT. This encodes CASSHTLRTSGTDTQYF.

To note about this clone: A much larger clone differs by one base, so this may be a read error. The CDR3 spells CASSSGIGQGNEKLFF. The CDR3 DNA reads TGTGCCAGCAGCTCCGGAATCGGACAGGGAAATGAAAAACTGTTTTTT. V is TRBV9 and J is TRBJ1-4; 8 bases fit TRBD1. This CDR3 is 16 amino acids long. Germline CDR1 is SGDLS and CDR2 is YYNGEE. After removal of 4 bases from V and 5 bases from J, the junction contained 10 bases not matched to a gene. Full variable domain (remainder filled in from reference TRBV9 and TRBJ1-4): DSGVTQTPKHLITATGQRVTLRCSPRSGDLSVYWYQQSLDQGLQFLIQYYNGEERAKGNILERFSAQQFPDLHSELNLSSLELGDSALYFCASSSGIGQGNEKLFFGSGTQLSVL.

There are many counts of this clone. V and J are TRBV28 and TRBJ1-1; D perhaps matches TRBD1 (6 bases). V lost 4 bases and J 6 bases, leaving 21 bases between the germline ends. Germline values: CDR1 MDHEN, CDR2 SYDVKM. This CDR3 is built from 16 residues. CDR3 sequence: CASSYASGARRAEAFF. In DNA, the CDR3 is TGTGCCAGCAGTTATGCGTCGGGGGCGCGTCGTGCTGAAGCTTTCTTT. The full variable domain, in which reference TRBV28 and TRBJ1-1 provide the parts outside the CDR3, is DVKVTQSSRYLVKRTGEKVFLECVQDMDHENMFWYRQDPGLGLRLIYFSYDVKMKEKGDIPEGYSVSREKKERFSLILESASTNQTSMYLCASSYASGARRAEAFFGQGTRLTVV.

This clone has at least ten counts. The chain couples TRBV12-3 or TRBV12-4 to TRBJ2-1; 8 nucleotides agree with TRBD2. V lost 6 bases and J lost 5; bases outside the gene matches: 12. This CDR3 is built from 16 residues. The CDR3 nucleotides read TGTGCCAGCAGCCCAACTAGCGGCGGAGACCACAATGAGCAGTTCTTC. Its protein product is CASSPTSGGDHNEQFF.

This clone was seen a few times. The chain couples TRBV13 to TRBJ2-2, with 11 bases aligning to TRBD2. CDR1 and CDR2 from the germline V gene are PRHDT and FYEKMQ (reference sequence). Germline trimming cut 4 bases from V and 3 bases from J; bases unmatched to any gene: 10. The CDR3 runs 18 residues. In nucleotides, the CDR3 is TGTGCCAGCAGCTCGTGGACTAGCGGGTTAATGGACACCGGGGAGCTGTTTTTT. Translated, it gives CASSSWTSGLMDTGELFF.

This clone was recorded many times. The CDR3 here is CASSPGTNTEAFF. The CDR3, as DNA: TGTGCCAGCAGTCCTGGGACGAACACTGAAGCTTTCTTT. The chain has TRBV11-2 and TRBJ1-1; perhaps TRBD1 as D (5 bases). There are 13 residues in the CDR3. V shed 6 bases and J shed 1 base, with 9 bases lying between them. Germline CDR1 is SGHAT and CDR2 is FQNNGV.

This clone was counted at least ten times. This sequence joins TRBV7-9 and TRBJ2-1, with 9 bases fitting TRBD2. Germline CDR1 and CDR2: SEHNR and FQNEAQ (reference sequence). The trim removed 6 bases at V and 8 bases at J, leaving 8 bases unmatched. This CDR3 comprises 14 residues. Here the CDR3 reads CASSSGTSFDEQFF. The CDR3 coding sequence is TGTGCCAGCAGTTCCGGGACTAGCTTCGATGAGCAGTTCTTC.

This clone has ten or more counts. The chain joins TRBV6-1 to TRBJ2-2; 7 nucleotides agree with TRBD2. With 10 bases clipped from V and 1 base from J, the junction kept 6 bases outside the gene matches. There are 14 residues in the CDR3. Germline-derived CDR1 and CDR2 are MNHNS and SASEGT. The CDR3 sequence is CATKASGNTGELFF. Here the CDR3 DNA reads TGTGCCACCAAGGCTAGCGGGAACACCGGGGAGCTGTTTTTT.

This clone was seen ten or more times. The chain employs TRBV3-1 and TRBJ1-1, with no clear D. Trimming stripped 0 bases from V and 9 bases from J, with 8 bases between. The CDR3 extends over 12 amino acids. Germline lookup yields CDR1 LGHDT and CDR2 YNNKEL (reference sequence). This chain's CDR3 is CASSQDWGKAFF. DNA of the CDR3: TGTGCCAGCAGCCAAGACTGGGGAAAAGCTTTCTTT.

The rearrangement joins TRBV18 to TRBJ2-7; a possible D gene is TRBD1 (6 bases). V dropped 0 bases and J dropped 5 bases, with 14 bases sitting between them. The CDR3 contains 15 residues. Germline CDR1 and CDR2: KGHSH and LQKENI. CDR3 residues: CASSPPAQGNNEQYF. DNA of the CDR3: TGTGCCAGCTCACCACCGGCACAGGGTAACAACGAGCAGTACTTC. The complete variable domain, with remaining parts taken from reference TRBV18 and TRBJ2-7, reads NAGVMQNPRHLVRRRGQEARLRCSPMKGHSHVYWYRQLPEEGLKFMVYLQKENIIDESGMPKERFSAEFPKEGPSILRIQQVVRGDSAAYFCASSPPAQGNNEQYFGPGTRLTVT.

In its sample, this clone was seen many times. The rearrangement uses TRBV6-1 and TRBJ1-1; no clear D gene. The V end was cut by 4 bases, the J end by 6 bases, with 12 bases between. Germline-derived CDR1 and CDR2 are MNHNS and SASEGT. CDR3 length: 13 amino acids. In nucleotides, the CDR3 is TGTGCCAGCAGTGCACGGGAGGGAGCTGAAGCTTTCTTT. Encoded protein: CASSAREGAEAFF.

The sample holds many counts of this clone. The gene calls are TRBV20-1 and TRBJ2-3; 13 positions agree with TRBD2. Unmatched junction bases numbered 9, after V lost 4 bases and J lost 2 bases. Germline V gene lookup returns CDR1 DFQATT and CDR2 SNEGSKA (reference sequence). The CDR3 runs 17 residues. The CDR3 here is CSAILAGGGGATDTQYF. CDR3 DNA sequence: TGCAGTGCTATACTAGCGGGAGGGGGGGGGGCCACAGATACGCAGTATTTT.

On this clone: This could be a read error, since a much larger clone is one nucleotide away. The chain couples TRBV10-3 to TRBJ1-4, with no clear D. The CDR3 runs to 12 residues. Germline-derived CDR1 and CDR2 are ENHRY and SYGVKD. DNA for the CDR3: TGTGCCATCAGTGAGCAGAATGAAAAACTGCTTTTT. Encoded protein: CAISEQNEKLLF.

This clone was counted many times. The chain couples TRBV6-1 to TRBJ1-2; 9 nucleotides match TRBD1. V lost 5 bases and J lost 3; bases outside the gene matches: 10. The CDR3 runs 16 residues. The germline V gene encodes CDR1 MNHNS and CDR2 SASEGT. DNA for the CDR3: TGTGCCAGCAGTTACATCAAGGGACAGGGTCACTATGGCTACACCTTC. Protein product: CASSYIKGQGHYGYTF.

The rearrangement links TRBV20-1 to TRBJ2-1; unclear D gene. V lost 6 bases and J lost 7, with 10 bases in between. Germline assignment: CDR1 DFQATT and CDR2 SNEGSKA (reference sequence). The CDR3 is 11 residues long. The CDR3 loop reads CSAVPDNEQFF. In nucleotides, the CDR3 is TGCAGTGCCGTACCCGATAATGAGCAGTTCTTC.

This clone was picked up a small number of times. The chain couples TRBV28 to TRBJ1-5, with TRBD1 as a possible D gene (5 bases). The CDR3 covers 16 residues. Trimming took 10 bases from V and 2 from J, leaving 21 bases between them. From germline, CDR1 is MDHEN and CDR2 SYDVKM. The CDR3 bases are TGTGCCATCAGCATATATTCGCGGGGGGGCAATCAGCCCCAGCATTTT. This translates into CAISIYSRGGNQPQHF.

This clone was seen more than once but under ten times. The CDR3 end shows no conserved phenylalanine or tryptophan, and so a read error is likely. This chain uses TRBV15 with TRBJ2-7; D perhaps matches TRBD1 (6 bases). Germline values: CDR1 LNHNV, CDR2 YYDKDF (reference sequence). The CDR3 runs to 16 residues. V gave up 3 bases and J gave up 5 bases, with 20 bases separating them. The CDR3 loop is CATSSERTEFLNEQYI. CDR3 in DNA: TGTGCCACCAGCAGCGAGAGGACAGAGTTCCTGAACGAGCAGTACATC.

This clone was recorded a few times. A much larger clone differs by one base, so this may be a read error. The rearrangement joins TRBV4-2 to TRBJ1-6; no definite D call. This CDR3 has 13 amino acids. Germline V gene lookup returns CDR1 LGHNA and CDR2 YNFKEQ. The CDR3 spells CASSQDDNSPPHF. CDR3 nucleotide sequence: TGTGCCAGCAGCCAAGACGATAATTCACCCCCCCACTTT.

V and J are TRBV24-1 and TRBJ2-5, with D perhaps matching TRBD1 or TRBD2 (5 bases each). In germline, CDR1 is KGHDR, CDR2 SFDVKD. The V and J ends lost 5 bases and 5 bases respectively, with 17 bases between them. The CDR3 length is 15 residues. CDR3 sequence: CATSGDGWARETQYF. In nucleotides, the CDR3 is TGTGCCACCAGTGGGGACGGGTGGGCCCGGGAGACCCAGTACTTC.

This clone was counted between two and nine times. The V and J genes are TRBV6-1 and TRBJ1-2, with D unclear. This CDR3 contains 15 residues. CDR1 and CDR2 from the germline V gene are MNHNS and SASEGT. The V and J ends lost 3 bases and 6 bases respectively, with 17 bases between them. The CDR3 DNA sequence: TGTGCCAGCAGTGACACATCTACCCGCGGAAATGGCTACACCTTC. It yields the protein CASSDTSTRGNGYTF.

The chain joins TRBV6-1 to TRBJ2-7; 12 bases match TRBD2. The CDR3 is 13 residues long. J lost 7 bases, V lost 10 bases, and 8 bases had no gene match. The germline V gene has CDR1 MNHNS and CDR2 SASEGT. CDR3 nucleotides: TGTGCCATCAGGCCAGGACTAGCGGGAGAGCAGTACTTC. Its translation: CAIRPGLAGEQYF.